This is a list of T cell receptor beta chains from one sample in a study of shared clonotypes between healthy human individuals. Assay used: immunoSEQ multiplex PCR; TCRdb lists only in-frame clones, some missing. The table includes about 1.5 million clones, 98% detected once. Sequenced sample: naive CD4+ T cells sorted from blood. The receptor set was obtained from a man in his thirties or forties in good health. Both conserved end residues are trimmed from each CDR3.

V	J	CDR3
TRBV30	TRBJ1-5	AWSVGQGENSNQPQH
TRBV14	TRBJ1-3	ASSQRLQIGNTIY
TRBV10-3	TRBJ2-5	AISSRTSAQETQY
TRBV5-1	TRBJ2-1	ASSLADVSYNEQF
TRBV28	TRBJ1-4	ASSSPGQGNEKLF
TRBV6-1	TRBJ2-1	ASRRTKEQF
TRBV28	TRBJ2-3	ASSSTDTQY
TRBV9	TRBJ1-3	ASSATGPAGNTIY
TRBV30	TRBJ1-1	AWQGAGSTEAF
TRBV11-3	TRBJ2-3	ASSSPLTDTQY